The TCR beta chain described here comes from a study of T cell responses to AZD1222 COVID-19 vaccine. The study, taken as a whole, reports: Spike as a whole was targeted by vaccine-associated CD4 TCRs, dominant at 160-218 and 743-854. Repertoire samples came only from after the peak T cell response. Variant regions that are unmutated are reportedly the target of nearly half of spike-specific TCRs.

Germline V CDR1 and CDR2: MDHEN, SYDVKM. This CDR3 region has 13 residues. V lost 6 bases, J lost 4 bases, and 12 bases lay in between. On this clone itself: The antigen is undetermined.

This table comes from immunoSEQ multiplex PCR, and its TCRdb copy is limited to in-frame clones, with some not included. The sample includes about 140,000 clones, 88% of them seen just once. The sequencing here drew on peripheral blood, taken on day 0 of AZD1222 vaccination. This clonotype was sampled from an adult in good health. The chain carries TRBV28 and TRBJ1-2; a weak D match, TRBD1 (6 bases). The CDR3: CASSSGQIYGYTF. The DNA for the CDR3 is TGTGCCAGCAGCTCCGGACAGATCTATGGCTACACCTTC.